This T cell receptor (beta chain) was sequenced for a study of OX40 agonist ivuxolimab in advanced cancers. Libraries were prepared by immunoSEQ multiplex PCR; TCRdb keeps only in-frame clonotypes and omits some of them. The table records around 68,000 clones, around 93% of them present only once. J lost 0 bases, V lost 3 bases, and 1 base had no gene match. The CDR3 covers 14 residues. Germline lookup yields CDR1 ENHRY and CDR2 SYGVKD. This chain connects TRBV10-3 to TRBJ1-1, with 7 nucleotides matching TRBD1. This TCR came from an adult with an advanced solid tumor such as melanoma, head and neck, liver or kidney cancer. The sequences come from CD4+ or CD8+ T cells sorted from blood, collected in a trial of the OX40 agonist ivuxolimab. For the CDR3, the DNA is TGTGCCATCAGTGACGACAGGGTGAACACTGAAGCTTTCTTT. It is translated as CAISDDRVNTEAFF.